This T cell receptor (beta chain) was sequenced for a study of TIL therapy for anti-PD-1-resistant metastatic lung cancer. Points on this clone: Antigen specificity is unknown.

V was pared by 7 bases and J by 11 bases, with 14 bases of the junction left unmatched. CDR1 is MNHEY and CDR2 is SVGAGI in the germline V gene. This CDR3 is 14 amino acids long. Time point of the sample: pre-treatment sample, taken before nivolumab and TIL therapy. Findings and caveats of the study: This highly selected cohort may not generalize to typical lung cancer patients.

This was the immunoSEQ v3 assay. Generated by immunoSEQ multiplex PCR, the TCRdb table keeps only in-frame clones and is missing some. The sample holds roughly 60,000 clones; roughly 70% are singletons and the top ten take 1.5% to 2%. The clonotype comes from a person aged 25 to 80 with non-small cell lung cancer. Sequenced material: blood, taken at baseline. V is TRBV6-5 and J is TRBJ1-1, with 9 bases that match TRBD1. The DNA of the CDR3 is TGTGCCAGCACCAGGGACAGGGTTTTTCAATCGGCTTTCTTT. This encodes CASTRDRVFQSAFF.